A selection of T cell receptor beta chains follows, all from one sample in a study of CD8 T cells in ankylosing spondylitis. TCRdb itself ran the 5' RACE reads through MiXCR, one entry per CDR3 protein. The sample contains some 350,000 distinct CDR3 sequences, 14% to 15% of which appear only once. Sequencing was carried out using blood, either unsorted or a sorted T cell fraction (not recorded which). These receptors were obtained from a male donor with ankylosing spondylitis or in good health (not recorded which). The CDR3 runs from the conserved cysteine through the conserved F or W. Each record gives: J gene, clone size, V gene, D gene, CDR3 protein, CDR3 DNA. D genes are given only for firm matches. Clone size is stated in some rows and not others, as once, few, many or a class when expanded.

J: TRBJ2-1; size: few; V: TRBV29-1; D: TRBD2; CDR3: CSVEVTASGGSYNEQFF; DNA: TGCAGCGTTGAAGTAACGGCTAGCGGGGGCTCCTACAATGAGCAGTTCTTC
J: TRBJ2-2; size: few; V: TRBV11-3; D: TRBD1; CDR3: CASSSLDGQGTGELFF; DNA: TGTGCCAGCAGCTCCCTGGATGGACAGGGCACCGGGGAGCTGTTTTTT
J: TRBJ2-7; size: NA; V: TRBV13; D: TRBD2; CDR3: CASSLGTSGLGGYEQYF; DNA: TGTGCCAGCAGCTTGGGGACTAGCGGACTCGGTGGCTACGAGCAGTACTTC
J: TRBJ1-2; size: NA; V: TRBV10-2; D: NA; CDR3: CASRATNYGYTF; DNA: TGCGCCAGCAGGGCCACCAACTATGGCTACACCTTC
J: TRBJ2-1; size: once; V: TRBV6-1; D: NA; CDR3: CASSELAGRGLKQFF; DNA: TGTGCCAGCAGTGAACTGGCGGGGAGAGGATTGAAGCAGTTCTTC
J: TRBJ2-7; size: few; V: TRBV20-1; D: TRBD1; CDR3: CSAEQGAWKQYF; DNA: TGCAGTGCTGAGCAGGGGGCGTGGAAGCAGTACTTC
J: TRBJ2-7; size: NA; V: TRBV5-1; D: NA; CDR3: CASSSGGGQIWQYF; DNA: TGCGCCAGCAGCTCAGGAGGGGGACAGATCTGGCAGTACTTC
J: TRBJ1-4; size: NA; V: TRBV7-2; D: NA; CDR3: CASSLVAAGNEKLFF; DNA: TGTGCCAGCAGCTTAGTCGCGGCGGGTAATGAAAAACTGTTTTTT
J: TRBJ2-1; size: few; V: TRBV3-1; D: NA; CDR3: CASSQEVGSYNEQFF; DNA: TGTGCCAGCAGCCAAGAGGTGGGCAGCTACAATGAGCAGTTCTTC
J: TRBJ2-1; size: few; V: TRBV5-1; D: TRBD2; CDR3: CASSPQPSGGFYNEQFF; DNA: TGCGCCAGCAGCCCCCAACCAAGCGGGGGGTTTTACAATGAGCAGTTCTTC
J: TRBJ2-3; size: NA; V: TRBV3-1; D: NA; CDR3: CASSLGQRRRTDTQYF; DNA: TGTGCCAGCAGCCTCGGACAGAGAAGGCGCACAGATACGCAGTATTTT
J: TRBJ1-2; size: few; V: TRBV12-3/TRBV12-4; D: NA; CDR3: CASSPDGRGGYTF; DNA: TGTGCCAGCAGTCCGGACGGACGGGGCGGCTACACCTTC
J: TRBJ2-2; size: few; V: TRBV29-1; D: NA; CDR3: CSAREVPANTGELFF; DNA: TGCAGCGCCCGCGAGGTACCCGCGAACACCGGGGAGCTGTTTTTT
J: TRBJ2-2; size: NA; V: TRBV10-3; D: NA; CDR3: CAISEFGGDDTGELFF; DNA: TGTGCCATCAGTGAATTTGGGGGCGACGACACCGGGGAGCTGTTTTTT
J: TRBJ2-1; size: many; V: TRBV5-1; D: TRBD2; CDR3: CASSLLLAALFREQFF; DNA: TGCGCCAGCAGCTTGCTACTAGCGGCCCTATTCCGGGAGCAGTTCTTC
J: TRBJ1-1; size: NA; V: TRBV5-1; D: NA; CDR3: CASSSGNLSLNTEAFF; DNA: TGCGCCAGCAGCTCAGGGAACCTCTCTCTGAACACTGAAGCTTTCTTT
J: TRBJ2-3; size: NA; V: TRBV18; D: NA; CDR3: CASSLNSRASTDTQYF; DNA: TGTGCCAGCTCACTAAACAGTCGGGCTAGCACAGATACGCAGTATTTT
J: TRBJ2-4; size: NA; V: TRBV20-1; D: TRBD1; CDR3: CSATGQELTGTKNIQYF; DNA: TGCAGTGCTACGGGACAGGAATTAACGGGGACCAAAAACATTCAGTACTTC
J: TRBJ2-4; size: NA; V: TRBV14; D: NA; CDR3: CASSQERRGRNIQYF; DNA: TGTGCCAGCAGCCAAGAGAGGAGAGGTCGAAACATTCAGTACTTC
J: TRBJ1-1; size: NA; V: TRBV29-1; D: NA; CDR3: CSPTGPGVNTEAFF; DNA: TGCAGCCCTACCGGGCCTGGGGTGAACACTGAAGCTTTCTTT
J: TRBJ1-2; size: many; V: TRBV4-1; D: TRBD1; CDR3: CASSPRTGVDYGYTF; DNA: TGCGCCAGCAGCCCACGGACAGGGGTTGACTATGGCTACACCTTC
J: TRBJ2-1; size: many; V: TRBV29-1; D: TRBD2; CDR3: CSVGSGSRWDEQFF; DNA: TGCAGCGTTGGTAGCGGGAGTAGGTGGGATGAGCAGTTCTTC
J: TRBJ2-7; size: NA; V: TRBV2; D: TRBD1; CDR3: CASSEELGQPYEQYF; DNA: TGTGCCAGCAGTGAAGAATTGGGACAGCCCTACGAGCAGTACTTC
J: TRBJ2-7; size: NA; V: TRBV6-6; D: NA; CDR3: CASSYSFGYEQYF; DNA: TGTGCCAGCAGTTACTCGTTCGGCTACGAGCAGTACTTC
J: TRBJ2-5; size: many; V: TRBV3-1; D: NA; CDR3: CASSQGAVKETQYF; DNA: TGTGCCAGCAGCCAAGGAGCGGTAAAAGAGACCCAGTACTTC
J: TRBJ2-5; size: few; V: TRBV4-1; D: NA; CDR3: CASSQVTETQYF; DNA: TGCGCCAGCAGCCAAGTAACGGAGACCCAGTACTTC
J: TRBJ2-5; size: NA; V: TRBV11-1; D: NA; CDR3: CASSLTNPSKTQYF; DNA: TGTGCCAGCAGCCTTACCAACCCTTCCAAGACCCAGTACTTC
J: TRBJ2-6; size: NA; V: TRBV3-1; D: NA; CDR3: CASSQVWPNSGANVLTF; DNA: TGTGCCAGCAGCCAAGTTTGGCCGAACTCTGGGGCCAACGTCCTGACTTTC
J: TRBJ1-4; size: NA; V: TRBV12-5; D: TRBD1; CDR3: CASGLGTGNEKLFF; DNA: TGTGCTAGTGGCCTCGGGACAGGGAATGAAAAACTGTTTTTT
J: TRBJ1-3; size: few; V: TRBV5-1; D: TRBD1; CDR3: CASSLEVTGRGNTIYF; DNA: TGCGCCAGCAGCTTGGAGGTGACAGGGAGGGGAAACACCATATATTTT
J: TRBJ2-7; size: few; V: TRBV11-2; D: NA; CDR3: CASSHPELQYF; DNA: TGTGCCAGCAGCCATCCAGAGTTGCAGTACTTC
J: TRBJ2-7; size: NA; V: TRBV3-1; D: TRBD1; CDR3: CASSHALGTGSYEQYF; DNA: TGTGCCAGCAGCCATGCCCTTGGGACAGGGAGCTACGAGCAGTACTTC
J: TRBJ1-2; size: NA; V: TRBV3-1; D: NA; CDR3: CASSHGGSGYGYTF; DNA: TGTGCCAGCAGCCACGGGGGATCCGGCTATGGCTACACCTTC
J: TRBJ1-1; size: NA; V: TRBV3-1; D: NA; CDR3: CASSQALGNTEAFF; DNA: TGTGCCAGCAGCCAAGCTTTGGGGAACACTGAAGCTTTCTTT
J: TRBJ2-5; size: NA; V: TRBV20-1; D: NA; CDR3: CSARGEAASLRETQYF; DNA: TGCAGTGCCAGAGGTGAAGCGGCCTCCCTCCGAGAGACCCAGTACTTC
J: TRBJ2-1; size: few; V: TRBV20-1; D: TRBD2; CDR3: CSARGTTSYNEQFF; DNA: TGCAGTGCTAGGGGGACTACATCTTACAATGAGCAGTTCTTC
J: TRBJ1-1; size: few; V: TRBV20-1; D: NA; CDR3: CSAGQPNTEAFF; DNA: TGCAGTGCTGGACAGCCAAACACTGAAGCTTTCTTT
J: TRBJ2-5; size: many; V: TRBV5-1; D: NA; CDR3: CASSLAGPQETQYF; DNA: TGCGCCAGCAGCTTGGCAGGGCCTCAAGAGACCCAGTACTTC
J: TRBJ1-2; size: NA; V: TRBV5-6; D: NA; CDR3: CASSSTPLLGFYTF; DNA: TGTGCCAGCAGCTCCACACCCCTTCTTGGGTTCTACACCTTC
J: TRBJ2-5; size: many; V: TRBV12-3/TRBV12-4; D: TRBD2; CDR3: CASSKASGGPTGETQYF; DNA: TGTGCCAGCAGCAAGGCTAGCGGGGGGCCCACAGGAGAGACCCAGTACTTC
J: TRBJ2-7; size: NA; V: TRBV20-1; D: TRBD2; CDR3: CSARDPRGGSSGGYF; DNA: TGCAGTGCTAGAGACCCTCGTGGCGGGAGTTCTGGGGGGTACTTC
J: TRBJ1-1; size: NA; V: TRBV21-1; D: NA; CDR3: CASSKEISGWDTEAFF; DNA: TGTGCCAGCAGCAAAGAAATCTCCGGTTGGGACACTGAAGCTTTCTTT
J: TRBJ2-2; size: NA; V: TRBV5-6; D: TRBD2; CDR3: CASSCYPGLAGAANTGELFF; DNA: TGTGCCAGCAGCTGCTACCCCGGACTAGCGGGAGCCGCCAACACCGGGGAGCTGTTTTTT
J: TRBJ1-4; size: few; V: TRBV15; D: NA; CDR3: CATSIDRGQTNEKLFF; DNA: TGTGCCACCAGCATAGATCGCGGGCAAACCAATGAAAAACTGTTTTTT
J: TRBJ1-1; size: many; V: TRBV12-3/TRBV12-4; D: TRBD1; CDR3: CASSLAWGQGEAFF; DNA: TGTGCCAGCAGTTTAGCCTGGGGACAGGGGGAAGCTTTCTTT
J: TRBJ1-1; size: NA; V: TRBV7-9; D: NA; CDR3: CASSSQRDTEAFF; DNA: TGTGCCAGCAGTTCACAGAGGGACACTGAAGCTTTCTTT
J: TRBJ2-7; size: NA; V: TRBV20-1; D: TRBD2; CDR3: CSARTSGIHSYEQYF; DNA: TGCAGTGCTAGGACAAGCGGGATACATTCCTACGAGCAGTACTTC
J: TRBJ1-5; size: few; V: TRBV20-1; D: NA; CDR3: CSAREGHPDQPQHF; DNA: TGCAGTGCTAGAGAAGGCCACCCGGATCAGCCCCAGCATTTT
J: TRBJ2-1; size: NA; V: TRBV12-3/TRBV12-4; D: TRBD1; CDR3: CASSKGQNSYNEQFF; DNA: TGTGCCAGCAGTAAGGGACAGAACTCCTACAATGAGCAGTTCTTC
J: TRBJ1-5; size: few; V: TRBV28; D: NA; CDR3: CASSFSQGRSAQHF; DNA: TGTGCCAGCAGTTTCTCGCAGGGACGTTCCGCCCAGCATTTT
J: TRBJ2-3; size: few; V: TRBV6-1; D: NA; CDR3: CASSDQRGTDTQYF; DNA: TGTGCCAGCAGCGACCAGCGGGGCACAGATACGCAGTATTTT
J: TRBJ2-7; size: few; V: TRBV6-1; D: NA; CDR3: CATLQGRSYEQYF; DNA: TGTGCCACGCTGCAGGGGCGGTCCTACGAGCAGTACTTC
J: TRBJ1-1; size: few; V: TRBV5-1; D: NA; CDR3: CASSLERARDTEAFF; DNA: TGCGCCAGCAGCTTGGAACGGGCAAGGGACACTGAAGCTTTCTTT
J: TRBJ1-1; size: NA; V: TRBV10-3; D: NA; CDR3: CAISESEKGWDTEAFF; DNA: TGTGCCATCAGTGAATCTGAGAAAGGGTGGGACACTGAAGCTTTCTTT
J: TRBJ1-1; size: few; V: TRBV7-2; D: TRBD1; CDR3: CATGDRASEAFF; DNA: TGTGCCACCGGTGACAGGGCCTCTGAAGCTTTCTTT
J: TRBJ2-7; size: few; V: TRBV5-1; D: NA; CDR3: CASSRGWSDGLDEQYF; DNA: TGCGCCAGCAGCCGGGGATGGTCGGACGGCCTTGACGAGCAGTACTTC
J: TRBJ2-4; size: NA; V: TRBV21-1; D: NA; CDR3: CASIKVGGALAKNIQYF; DNA: TGTGCCAGCATCAAAGTCGGGGGGGCCCTAGCCAAAAACATTCAGTACTTC